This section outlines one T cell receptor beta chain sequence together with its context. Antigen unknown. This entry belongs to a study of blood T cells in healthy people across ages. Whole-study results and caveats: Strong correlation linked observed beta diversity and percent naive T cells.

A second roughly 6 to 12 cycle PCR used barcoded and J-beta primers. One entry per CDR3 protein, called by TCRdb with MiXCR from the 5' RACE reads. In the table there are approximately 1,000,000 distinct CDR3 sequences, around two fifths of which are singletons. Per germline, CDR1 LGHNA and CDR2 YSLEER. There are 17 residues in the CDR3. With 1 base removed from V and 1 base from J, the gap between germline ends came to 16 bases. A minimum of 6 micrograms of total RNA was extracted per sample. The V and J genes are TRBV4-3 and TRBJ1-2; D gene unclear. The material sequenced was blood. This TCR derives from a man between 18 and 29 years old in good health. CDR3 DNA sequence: TGCGCCAGCAGCCAAGTCCTGCGTCCAGTCAGTAACTATGGCTACACCTTC. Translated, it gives CASSQVLRPVSNYGYTF.